These 19 T cell receptor beta chains were sequenced from one sample in a study of T cells in Graves' hyperthyroidism and ophthalmopathy. Researchers amplified the TCR beta CDR3 regions from RNA transcripts. Primed by the HTBI set, a first-round RT-PCR was run on the TCR CDR3. Using its own MiXCR run on the multiplex PCR reads, TCRdb lists one record per CDR3 protein. The table shows some 300,000 distinct CDR3 sequences, with about 19% occurring only once. The material sequenced was blood. The receptors shown here come from a man aged 50 to 60 with Graves' ophthalmopathy.

This clonotype was picked up a small number of times. This chain connects TRBV5-4 to TRBJ1-4; D may be TRBD1 (5 bases). The germline CDR1 and CDR2 sequences are SGHNT and YYREEE (reference sequence). The CDR3 has 15 amino acids. V was cut by 5 bases and J by 5 bases, with 16 bases left in between. CDR3 sequence (DNA): TGTGCCAGCAGTTCCAAGCAGGGTACAAATGAAAAACTGTTTTTT. This codes for CASSSKQGTNEKLFF.

This chain uses TRBV29-1 with TRBJ2-7; D call uncertain. Trimming removed 0 bases at V and 2 bases at J, with 5 bases between. CDR3 length: 12 amino acids. CDR1 is SQVTM, CDR2 ANQGSEA, per germline. The CDR3 nucleotides are TGCAGCGTTGAAGATGCAGCCTACGAGCAGTACTTC. Translation: CSVEDAAYEQYF.

With regard to this clonotype: The junction does not match germline at one end; this may be a read error. V gene TRBV4-2 combines with J gene TRBJ2-6; D unclear. Germline CDR1 is LGHNA and CDR2 is YNFKEQ. There are 15 residues in the CDR3. The chain's CDR3 is CASSQDSSGVNVLTF. In DNA, the CDR3 is TGTGCCAGCAGCCAAGACAGCTCTGGGGTCAACGTCCTGACTTTC.

This clonotype appeared a few times. This sequence joins TRBV12-3 or TRBV12-4 and TRBJ2-2; 8 bases are shared with TRBD1. V shed 2 bases, J shed 2 bases, and the junction held 10 bases outside the gene matches. The CDR3 consists of 18 residues. The chain's CDR3 is CASSLIWQGAENTGELFF. The CDR3 DNA sequence: TGTGCCAGCAGTTTAATTTGGCAGGGGGCTGAAAACACCGGGGAGCTGTTTTTT.

This clonotype was counted between two and nine times. J is TRBJ2-1 and V is TRBV7-9; 7 bases are a match to TRBD2. The CDR3 extends over 16 amino acids. Germline V lookup: CDR1 SEHNR, CDR2 FQNEAQ (reference sequence). The J segment lost 0 bases and the V segment lost 5 bases, leaving 7 bases of the junction unmatched. CDR3: CASSLLALSSYNEQFF. CDR3 DNA: TGTGCCAGCAGCCTACTAGCGTTGAGCTCCTACAATGAGCAGTTCTTC.

The V call is TRBV7-8, the J call TRBJ2-7; D unclear. V was pared by 8 bases and J by 2 bases, with 16 bases between. The germline V gene encodes CDR1 SGHVS and CDR2 FQNEAQ. This CDR3 comprises 14 residues. The CDR3 sequence is CASCLPRIPYEQYF. CDR3 sequence (DNA): TGTGCCAGCTGCCTCCCTAGGATACCCTACGAGCAGTACTTC.

This chain connects TRBV10-3 to TRBJ2-1; tentative D call: TRBD2 (6 bases). This CDR3 contains 16 residues. The V end lost 7 bases, the J end lost 2 bases, and 18 bases lay between the germline ends. Germline V lookup: CDR1 ENHRY, CDR2 SYGVKD. CDR3 protein: CAIKDPEGRTYNEQFF. CDR3 nucleotide sequence: TGTGCCATCAAAGACCCGGAGGGACGGACCTACAATGAGCAGTTCTTC.

A note on this clonotype: At one end the junction does not follow the germline gene, possibly because of a read error. The chain couples TRBV24-1 to TRBJ2-3; 7 nucleotides agree with TRBD1. The germline CDR1 and CDR2 sequences are KGHDR and SFDVKD. The CDR3 contains 14 residues. Here the CDR3 DNA reads TGTGCCACCAGTGATTTCAAGGGGACAGCTACGCAGTATTTT. Translating gives CATSDFKGTATQYF.

The chain joins TRBV7-9 to TRBJ1-1; D is ambiguous. The germline V gene has CDR1 SEHNR and CDR2 FQNEAQ (reference sequence). The V end was cut by 1 base, the J end by 7 bases, with 10 bases between. There are 13 residues in the CDR3. CDR3 nucleotide sequence: TGTGCCAGCAGCTTAGAGGTAGGGATTGAAGCTTTCTTT. This gives the protein CASSLEVGIEAFF.

This clonotype was observed a handful of times. The chain couples TRBV29-1 to TRBJ2-5, with a possible D match to TRBD2 (5 bases). Germline CDR1 reads SQVTM; CDR2 reads ANQGSEA. V lost 5 bases to trimming and J lost 5 bases, with 15 bases between them. The CDR3 is made up of 13 amino acids. The CDR3 reads CSVPSSWNETQYF. The CDR3 nucleotides are TGCAGCGTTCCATCTAGCTGGAACGAGACCCAGTACTTC.

V and J are TRBV19 and TRBJ2-3; 11 bases are shared with TRBD2. The germline V gene has CDR1 LNHDA and CDR2 SQIVND (reference sequence). There are 17 residues in the CDR3. The J segment lost 0 bases and the V segment lost 5 bases, leaving 7 bases of the junction unmatched. CDR3 in amino acids: CASSLKASGRSTDTQYF. CDR3 nucleotides: TGTGCCAGTAGTCTGAAGGCTAGCGGGAGGAGCACAGATACGCAGTATTTT.

This clonotype showed up just a few times. The chain is built from TRBV6-5 and TRBJ2-7; tentative D call: TRBD2 (5 bases). The germline V gene has CDR1 MNHEY and CDR2 SVGAGI. The CDR3 loop spans 14 amino acids. V dropped 0 bases and J dropped 6 bases, with 12 bases sitting between them. CDR3 in DNA: TGTGCCAGCAGTTACTCGATTCGGGGTCTCGAGCAGTACTTC. Translation gives CASSYSIRGLEQYF.

J is TRBJ2-5 and V is TRBV4-1; TRBD2 matches at 7 bases. The CDR3 extends over 13 amino acids. V lost 4 bases to trimming and J lost 4 bases; unmatched junction nucleotides: 3. The germline V gene encodes CDR1 MGHRA and CDR2 YSYEKL. The CDR3 DNA reads as TGCGCCAGCAGCCGGCGGGAGCGAGAGACCCAGTACTTC. Translating it yields CASSRRERETQYF.

This clonotype appeared many times. The chain recombines TRBV5-5 with TRBJ2-1; 7 bases align to TRBD2. Trimming took 2 bases from V and 9 from J; bases not matched to a gene: 2. The CDR3 sequence is 12 residues long. Per germline, CDR1 SGHKS and CDR2 YYEKEE (reference sequence). The CDR3 here is CASSLRGVEQFF. CDR3 sequence (DNA): TGTGCCAGCAGCTTACGGGGGGTTGAGCAGTTCTTC. Full variable domain (rest looked up from reference TRBV5-5 and TRBJ2-1): DAGVTQSPTHLIKTRGQQVTLRCSPISGHKSVSWYQQVLGQGPQFIFQYYEKEERGRGNFPDRFSARQFPNYSSELNVNALLLGDSALYLCASSLRGVEQFFGPGTRLTVL.

This clonotype was counted ten times or more. The rearrangement joins TRBV7-3 to TRBJ2-1; 9 bases agree with TRBD2. Germline V CDR1 and CDR2: SGHTA, FQGTGA. The J segment lost 5 bases and the V segment lost 3 bases, leaving 5 bases of the junction unmatched. There are 15 residues in the CDR3. The CDR3 DNA sequence: TGTGCCAGCAGCTTTATAGCGGGAGCGAACAATGAGCAGTTCTTC. This sequence encodes CASSFIAGANNEQFF.

This clonotype has at least ten counts. This rearrangement joins TRBV5-1 to TRBJ1-2; 11 bases are shared with TRBD1. Germline values: CDR1 SGHRS, CDR2 YFSETQ. The CDR3 length is 15 residues. Trimming at V came to 0 bases and at J to 7 bases, leaving 5 bases not matched to a gene. For the CDR3, the DNA is TGCGCCAGCAGCTTGGAAGGACAGGGGGCAGGTGGCTACACCTTC. This sequence encodes CASSLEGQGAGGYTF.

V usage is TRBV7-9 and J usage is TRBJ2-1; the match to TRBD2 covers 9 bases. V dropped 8 bases and J dropped 8; count of bases not matched to a gene: 4. Germline-derived CDR1 and CDR2 are SEHNR and FQNEAQ (reference sequence). This CDR3 comprises 12 residues. The DNA of the CDR3 is TGTGCCAGCCGCGGGAGGGGTGATGAGCAGTTCTTC. It translates to CASRGRGDEQFF. Using reference TRBV7-9 and TRBJ2-1 for the parts outside the CDR3, the full variable domain is DTGVSQNPRHKITKRGQNVTFRCDPISEHNRLYWYRQTLGQGPEFLTYFQNEAQLEKSRLLSDRFSAERPKGSFSTLEIQRTEQGDSAMYLCASRGRGDEQFFGPGTRLTVL.

CDR3 coding DNA: TGCGCCAGCAGCCCACGGACTAGCGGGAGTACTAGGTTAACTATCGCCCACTCCTACGAGCAGTACTTC. Its protein product is CASSPRTSGSTRLTIAHSYEQYF. This chain joins TRBV5-1 and TRBJ2-7, with 13 bases fitting TRBD2. The junction had 25 bases not matched to a gene; V was cut back by 4 bases and J by 0 bases. Germline CDR1 and CDR2: SGHRS and YFSETQ. The CDR3 extends over 23 amino acids.

V gene TRBV6-5 combines with J gene TRBJ1-2, with 9 bases fitting TRBD1. CDR3 length equals 15 residues. Trimming cost V 4 bases and J 8 bases; bases outside gene matches: 11. Per the germline V gene, CDR1 is MNHEY and CDR2 is SVGAGI. The CDR3 is CASSLSQGAQQGYTF. Here the CDR3 DNA reads TGTGCCAGCAGTTTATCACAGGGGGCGCAACAAGGCTACACCTTC.